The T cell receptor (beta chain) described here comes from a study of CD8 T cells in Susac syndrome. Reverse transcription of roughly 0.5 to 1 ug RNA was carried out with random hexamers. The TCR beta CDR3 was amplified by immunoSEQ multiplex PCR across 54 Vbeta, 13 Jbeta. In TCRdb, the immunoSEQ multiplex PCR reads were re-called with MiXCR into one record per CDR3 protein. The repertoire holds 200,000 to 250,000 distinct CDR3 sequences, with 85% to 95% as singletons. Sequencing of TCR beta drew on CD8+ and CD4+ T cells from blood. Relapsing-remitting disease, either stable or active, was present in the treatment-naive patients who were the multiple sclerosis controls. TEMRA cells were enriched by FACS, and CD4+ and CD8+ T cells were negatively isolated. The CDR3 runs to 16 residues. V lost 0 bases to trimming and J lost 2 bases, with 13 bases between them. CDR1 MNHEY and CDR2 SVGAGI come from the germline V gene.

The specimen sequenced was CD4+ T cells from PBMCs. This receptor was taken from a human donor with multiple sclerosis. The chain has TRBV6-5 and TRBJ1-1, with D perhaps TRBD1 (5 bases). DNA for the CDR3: TGTGCCAGCAGTTACTCGGGGGTTCGCGAAAACACTGAAGCTTTCTTT. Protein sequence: CASSYSGVRENTEAFF.